One and the same sample provided the 18 T cell receptor beta chains below, sequenced in a study of blood T cell repertoires in COVID-19 (dated by TCRdb to between 2020 and 2021). Libraries were built with the immunoSEQ multiplex PCR assay. Entries here come from immuneACCESS through TCRdb and include only in-frame sequences with V and J called. Some clones fail to appear in such tables; in the studies checked, an unresolved V gene covers under half of the shortfall, and the cause of the remainder is unknown. The sample table lists a few hundred thousand clones, approximately 78% of them with a count of one. 8.2% of the sample is in the top ten clones. The material sequenced was peripheral blood. The origin of the receptors is a woman aged 80 or older with COVID-19, enrolled during active disease.

In this sample, this clone turned up once. The rearrangement uses TRBV30 and TRBJ2-7, with D tentatively TRBD2 (6 bases). Germline loops: CDR1 GTSNPN, CDR2 SVGIG (reference sequence). This CDR3 is built from 15 residues. The V end lost 4 bases, the J end lost 4 bases, and 20 bases lay between the germline ends. For the CDR3, the DNA is TGTGCCTGGATGAAACCATCGCGCGCGGGGTACGAGCAGTACTTC. It translates to CAWMKPSRAGYEQYF.

The chain is built from TRBV6-2 or TRBV6-3 and TRBJ1-5, with D tentatively TRBD1 (5 bases). Germline V CDR1 and CDR2: MNHEY, SVGEGT. The CDR3 contains 15 residues. The V and J ends lost 6 bases and 0 bases respectively, with 12 bases between them. The CDR3 sequence is CASSQDRNSNQPQHF. The CDR3 nucleotides read TGTGCCAGCAGCCAAGACAGAAATAGCAATCAGCCCCAGCATTTT.

The V call is TRBV10-3, the J call TRBJ1-5; 10 bases fit TRBD1. The CDR3 runs to 17 residues. V was clipped by 0 bases and J by 9 bases; unmatched bases: 11. Germline V CDR1 and CDR2: ENHRY, SYGVKD. CDR3 coding DNA: TGTGCCATCAGTGAGTCCCCAGGAGGGACAGGGGTTGCGCCCCAGCATTTT. This encodes CAISESPGGTGVAPQHF.

V gene TRBV11-2 combines with J gene TRBJ1-1, with 9 positions matching TRBD1. Trimming at V came to 8 bases and at J to 10 bases, leaving 17 bases not matched to a gene. Looked up from germline, CDR1 is SGHAT and CDR2 is FQNNGV. The CDR3 has 15 residues. CDR3: CASGVSGTGFVGAFF. The CDR3 DNA is TGTGCCAGCGGAGTTAGCGGGACAGGGTTTGTCGGAGCTTTCTTT. The whole variable domain, filled in from reference TRBV11-2 and TRBJ1-1, reads EAGVAQSPRYKIIEKRQSVAFWCNPISGHATLYWYQQILGQGPKLLIQFQNNGVVDDSQLPKDRFSAERLKGVDSTLKIQPAKLEDSAVYLCASGVSGTGFVGAFFGQGTRLTVV.

The chain has TRBV7-9 and TRBJ2-2, with TRBD2 matching 9 bases. CDR1 is SEHNR, CDR2 FQNEAQ, per germline (reference sequence). This CDR3 region has 17 residues. Unmatched junction bases numbered 10, after V lost 4 bases and J lost 4 bases. This CDR3 reads CASSSRSQRGVTGELFF. The CDR3 DNA is TGTGCCAGCAGCTCCCGATCCCAGCGGGGGGTCACCGGGGAGCTGTTTTTT. The full variable domain, its missing parts supplied by reference TRBV7-9 and TRBJ2-2, is DTGVSQNPRHKITKRGQNVTFRCDPISEHNRLYWYRQTLGQGPEFLTYFQNEAQLEKSRLLSDRFSAERPKGSFSTLEIQRTEQGDSAMYLCASSSRSQRGVTGELFFGEGSRLTVL.

CDR3 DNA: TGTGCCAGCAAAGGTGAGGGACAGATCTCCTACAATGAGCAGTTCTTC. As protein: CASKGEGQISYNEQFF. The chain employs TRBV10-3 and TRBJ2-1, with 7 bases that match TRBD1. The CDR3 sequence is 16 residues long. Per germline, CDR1 ENHRY and CDR2 SYGVKD. V lost 10 bases to trimming and J lost 0 bases; unmatched junction nucleotides: 12.

The J gene is TRBJ2-5, the V gene TRBV7-8; 10 bases fit TRBD1. The ends lost 3 bases at V and 4 bases at J; junction bases unmatched: 8. The CDR3 is made up of 16 amino acids. Germline assignment: CDR1 SGHVS and CDR2 FQNEAQ. The CDR3 bases are TGTGCCAGCAGCTTTCGGACAGGGGGGGCGGGAGAGACCCAGTACTTC. Protein product: CASSFRTGGAGETQYF.

This chain links TRBV6-2 or TRBV6-3 with TRBJ1-2; TRBD1 agrees at 8 bases. The junction had 12 bases not matched to a gene; V was cut back by 5 bases and J by 7 bases. This CDR3 has 15 amino acids. Germline CDR1 MNHEY, CDR2 SVGEGT. CDR3 sequence: CASSDRTGIIGGYTF. Here the CDR3 DNA reads TGTGCCAGCAGTGATCGGACAGGGATCATCGGTGGCTACACCTTC.

This rearrangement joins TRBV18 to TRBJ1-6; perhaps TRBD1 as D (5 bases). V was shortened by 5 bases and J by 10 bases, with 9 bases between the two germline ends. The CDR3 loop spans 12 amino acids. Germline V gene sequence: CDR1 KGHSH, CDR2 LQKENI. This CDR3 reads CASSSGGSPLHF. Written as DNA, the CDR3 is TGTGCCAGCTCAAGCGGGGGATCACCCCTCCACTTT.

This clone was counted a few times. The gene calls are TRBV11-2 and TRBJ1-1; 8 nucleotides agree with TRBD1. V shed 5 bases and J 6 bases; nucleotides not matched to a gene: 5. The CDR3 is made up of 13 amino acids. The germline V gene encodes CDR1 SGHAT and CDR2 FQNNGV. The CDR3 bases are TGTGCCAGCAGCCCGATGACAGGGGCTGAAGCTTTCTTT. This codes for CASSPMTGAEAFF.

The chain is built from TRBV25-1 and TRBJ2-7; D may be TRBD2 (5 bases). The CDR3 extends over 15 amino acids. The germline V gene has CDR1 MGHDK and CDR2 SYGVNS. V was pared by 3 bases and J by 3 bases, with 15 bases between. CDR3 region: CASSDPRRSHYEQYF. The CDR3 DNA sequence: TGTGCCAGCAGTGACCCCAGGAGGAGTCACTACGAGCAGTACTTC.

The chain has TRBV18 and TRBJ2-2, with TRBD1 matching 7 bases. Germline V gene sequence: CDR1 KGHSH, CDR2 LQKENI. V dropped 3 bases and J dropped 4; count of bases not matched to a gene: 5. The CDR3 runs to 15 residues. CDR3 bases: TGTGCCAGCTCACCGGACAGGACGTCCACCGGGGAGCTGTTTTTT. Amino acids: CASSPDRTSTGELFF.

This clone appeared a few times. The chain links TRBV18 to TRBJ2-5; unclear D gene. Trimming left V 6 bases short and J 4 bases short, with 9 bases between. This CDR3 region has 12 residues. Germline loops: CDR1 KGHSH, CDR2 LQKENI. The CDR3 region is CASSPAVETQYF. CDR3 sequence (DNA): TGTGCCAGCTCGCCCGCGGTAGAGACCCAGTACTTC.

This clone was seen many times. The same CDR3 also results from other DNA sequences found in this sample. The chain combines TRBV11-3 with TRBJ2-7; D perhaps matches TRBD1 (6 bases). Per germline, CDR1 SGHNT and CDR2 YENEEA. The CDR3 consists of 12 residues. V was shortened by 5 bases and J by 4 bases, with 9 bases between the two germline ends. The CDR3 DNA follows: TGTGCCAGCAGCCAGGACAGTTACGAGCAGTACTTC. Encoded protein: CASSQDSYEQYF.

The CDR3 sequence: CASRTGTSASTDTQYF. The CDR3 DNA reads TGTGCCAGCAGGACCGGGACTAGCGCTAGCACAGATACGCAGTATTTT. The J gene is TRBJ2-3, the V gene TRBV5-4; 10 nucleotides align to TRBD2. The CDR3 totals 16 residues. Looked up from germline, CDR1 is SGHNT and CDR2 is YYREEE (reference sequence). Trimming took 5 bases from V and 0 from J; bases not matched to a gene: 6.

This chain joins TRBV9 and TRBJ2-1; tentatively, D is TRBD2 (5 bases). This CDR3 spans 14 amino acids. The V end was cut by 4 bases, the J end by 4 bases, with 12 bases between. CDR1 SGDLS and CDR2 YYNGEE come from the germline V gene. The CDR3: CASSLDGDYNEQFF. The CDR3 coding sequence is TGTGCCAGCAGCTTAGACGGGGATTACAATGAGCAGTTCTTC.

The gene calls are TRBV15 and TRBJ2-1; 12 nucleotides align to TRBD2. Trimming took 0 bases from V and 8 from J; bases not matched to a gene: 8. Germline V CDR1 and CDR2: LNHNV, YYDKDF (reference sequence). The CDR3 covers 17 residues. The CDR3 DNA is TGTGCCACCAGCAGAGATCAACTAGCGGGGGGTGTGGATGAGCAGTTCTTC. Encoded protein: CATSRDQLAGGVDEQFF. Using reference TRBV15 and TRBJ2-1 for the parts outside the CDR3, the full variable domain is DAMVIQNPRYQVTQFGKPVTLSCSQTLNHNVMYWYQQKSSQAPKLLFHYYDKDFNNEADTPDNFQSRRPNTSFCFLDIRSPGLGDTAMYLCATSRDQLAGGVDEQFFGPGTRLTVL.

V and J are TRBV6-5 and TRBJ1-4; 7 nucleotides align to TRBD1. The CDR3 runs 15 residues. With 4 bases clipped from V and 0 bases from J, the junction kept 2 bases outside the gene matches. CDR1 and CDR2 from the germline V gene are MNHEY and SVGAGI. The CDR3 sequence: CASSSGGATNEKLFF. In nucleotides, the CDR3 is TGTGCCAGCAGTTCAGGGGGTGCAACTAATGAAAAACTGTTTTTT.